The following is a T cell receptor (beta chain) sequence with its context. In the authors' methods: Counts of nucleated cells, estimated from reference gene primer amplification, were obtained. The data were produced by immunoSEQ multiplex PCR, yet TCRdb's version contains in-frame clones alone and is incomplete. V, J and clone size derive from that table, while D and trimming were established from the DNA sequence. The sample lists 150,000 to 200,000 clones, 76% occurring once. The sample comes from a study of blood T cell repertoires in COVID-19. The wider study: Acute-phase and convalescent COVID-19 samples originated in the United States, Italy and Spain. Nucleic acid was either cDNA or gDNA, and it came from T cells, B-cell-depleted T cells, or PBMCs.

V lost 4 bases and J 2 bases, leaving 14 bases between the germline ends. The CDR3 has 17 amino acids. Germline CDR1 KGHDR, CDR2 SFDVKD. V usage is TRBV24-1 and J usage is TRBJ2-6, with unresolved D. Sequencing was done on a sample of peripheral blood. This sequence originates from a woman between 45 and 65 years old with active or convalescent COVID-19. In DNA, the CDR3 is TGTGCCACCAGTGAGGCCCCGATTTACACTGGGGCCAACGTCCTGACTTTC. Residues: CATSEAPIYTGANVLTF.